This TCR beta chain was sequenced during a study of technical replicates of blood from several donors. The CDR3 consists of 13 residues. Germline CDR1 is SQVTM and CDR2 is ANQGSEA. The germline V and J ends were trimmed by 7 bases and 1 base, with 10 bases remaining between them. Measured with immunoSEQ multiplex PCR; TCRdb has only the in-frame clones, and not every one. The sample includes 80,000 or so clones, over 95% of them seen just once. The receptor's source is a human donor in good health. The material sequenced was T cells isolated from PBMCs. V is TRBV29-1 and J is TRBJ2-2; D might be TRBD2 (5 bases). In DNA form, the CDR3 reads TGCAGCGGGAACCGGGAGAACACCGGGGAGCTGTTTTTT. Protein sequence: CSGNRENTGELFF.